This T cell receptor (beta chain) was captured by sequencing in a study of regulatory T cells in long-lasting Graves disease. There are many counts of this clonotype. Its antigen is still unknown. Whole-study results and caveats: Examination was confined to peripheral blood, excluding thyroid tissue.

Arm-PCR of CDR3 regions and iRepertoire HTBI primers were the basis on which TCR beta libraries were built. One entry per CDR3 protein, called by TCRdb with MiXCR from the multiplex PCR reads. The sample includes hundreds of thousands of distinct CDR3 sequences, less than 25% of them seen just once. Time point of the sample: persistent/refractory GD, antithyroid drugs over 5 years with positive TRAb. Generation of the TCR library employed RNA extracted from PBMCs. Graves' disease diagnosis was established per American Thyroid Association guidelines. Peripheral blood, about 10 milliliters of it, was drawn into EDTA tubes. The sample consisted of peripheral blood mononuclear cells (PBMCs), taken when the disease was refractory, from a patient treated with antithyroid drugs. This clonotype was obtained from a female donor with Graves disease.

This CDR3 is CASSKGLVGYEQYF. The CDR3 DNA reads as TGTGCCAGCAGTAAGGGACTAGTTGGCTACGAGCAGTACTTC. This chain joins TRBV12-3 or TRBV12-4 and TRBJ2-7, with TRBD2 matching 8 bases. CDR3 length: 14 amino acids. Trimming removed 5 bases from V and 3 bases from J; junction bases left unmatched: 6.